The 26 T cell receptor beta chains below come from one sample, sequenced in a study of shared clonotypes between healthy human individuals. TCRdb keeps only in-frame clones here, not all; method: immunoSEQ multiplex PCR. The sample shows roughly 2.2 million clones, approximately 95% of them seen only once. What was sequenced was naive CD4+ T cells from PBMCs. Specified subset: CD45RA+ positively selected. The receptor source for this set is a man aged 18 to 30 in good health. Some clones in this sample may be carry-over from other donors' samples.

J is TRBJ1-2 and V is TRBV19, with 9 bases matching TRBD1. CDR1 and CDR2 from the germline V gene are LNHDA and SQIVND (reference sequence). The CDR3 totals 14 residues. J gave up 5 bases and V 6 bases, and 7 bases lay outside the gene matches. CDR3 DNA: TGTGCCAGTAGAAGCCGGGACAGGGAGTATGGCTACACCTTC. It encodes CASRSRDREYGYTF.

The V and J genes are TRBV11-2 and TRBJ1-5; tentatively, D is TRBD1 (5 bases). The germline V and J ends were trimmed by 5 bases and 4 bases, with 12 bases remaining between them. The germline V gene encodes CDR1 SGHAT and CDR2 FQNNGV. The CDR3 is 14 amino acids. In DNA form, the CDR3 reads TGTGCCAGCAGCCGCTTGGGGGGTAATCAGCCCCAGCATTTT. Amino acid sequence: CASSRLGGNQPQHF.

The chain has TRBV7-6 and TRBJ2-5; D is uncertain. The CDR3 contains 13 residues. Germline V gives CDR1 SGHVS, CDR2 FNYEAQ. Trimming stripped 3 bases from V and 2 bases from J, with 7 bases between. The CDR3 sequence is CASSLTHQETQYF. CDR3 nucleotides: TGTGCCAGCAGCTTGACCCATCAAGAGACCCAGTACTTC. Full variable domain (rest looked up from reference TRBV7-6 and TRBJ2-5): GAGVSQSPRYKVTKRGQDVALRCDPISGHVSLYWYRQALGQGPEFLTYFNYEAQQDKSGLPNDRFSAERPEGSISTLTIQRTEQRDSAMYRCASSLTHQETQYFGPGTRLLVL.

In its sample, this clone was seen once. The J gene is TRBJ1-2, the V gene TRBV7-2; tentative D call: TRBD1 (5 bases). This CDR3 is built from 15 residues. In germline, CDR1 is SGHTA, CDR2 FQGNSA. Trimming took 5 bases from V and 2 from J, leaving 15 bases between them. CDR3 protein: CASSPGGGLNYGYTF. CDR3 coding DNA: TGTGCCAGCAGCCCCGGCGGGGGTTTGAACTATGGCTACACCTTC.

This sequence joins TRBV28 and TRBJ1-1; the D gene is possibly TRBD1 (6 bases). Germline-derived CDR1 and CDR2 are MDHEN and SYDVKM. This CDR3 spans 16 amino acids. V lost 9 bases, J lost 4 bases, and 24 bases lay in between. The chain's CDR3 is CASRHRANTISTEAFF. The CDR3 coding sequence is TGTGCCAGTCGTCACAGGGCAAATACAATCAGCACTGAAGCTTTCTTT.

As for this clone: Other DNA sequences in the sample encode the same CDR3. The V and J genes are TRBV5-4 and TRBJ2-5, with 12 bases lining up with TRBD2. This CDR3 spans 15 amino acids. CDR1 and CDR2 (germline): SGHNT, YYREEE (reference sequence). The V gene end was trimmed by 3 bases and the J gene end by 2 bases; junction bases not matched to a gene: 2. CDR3 residues: CASSSGTSGQETQYF. The CDR3, as DNA: TGTGCCAGCAGCTCCGGGACTAGCGGGCAAGAGACCCAGTACTTC.

The chain couples TRBV4-1 to TRBJ2-7; a weak D match, TRBD1 (6 bases). CDR3 length: 15 amino acids. Deletions cut 1 base from V and 2 bases from J, with 12 bases between. The germline gives CDR1 MGHRA, CDR2 YSYEKL. The CDR3 nucleotides are TGCGCCAGCAGCCAAGGTCTCAGGGGACCCTACGAGCAGTACTTC. It specifies CASSQGLRGPYEQYF.

The chain joins TRBV18 to TRBJ2-3; a possible D gene is TRBD1 (7 bases). The CDR3 sequence is 14 residues long. V gave up 6 bases and J gave up 2 bases, with 12 bases separating them. Germline V gives CDR1 KGHSH, CDR2 LQKENI. CDR3 region: CASSQGEVTDTQYF. For the CDR3, the DNA is TGTGCCAGCTCCCAGGGGGAGGTCACAGATACGCAGTATTTT.

A single count supports this clone. The rearrangement links TRBV7-2 to TRBJ2-5; 7 bases line up with TRBD2. The V gene end was trimmed by 7 bases and the J gene end by 2 bases; junction bases not matched to a gene: 13. The CDR3 has 16 residues. Per germline, CDR1 SGHTA and CDR2 FQGNSA. The chain's CDR3 is CASTDRAGRRQETQYF. The CDR3 DNA reads TGTGCCAGCACGGATAGGGCCGGGAGGAGGCAAGAGACCCAGTACTTC.

This sequence joins TRBV9 and TRBJ2-2; D gene uncertain. CDR3 size: 15 residues. Germline lookup yields CDR1 SGDLS and CDR2 YYNGEE. Trimming cost V 0 bases and J 0 bases, with 6 bases left between them. CDR3 bases: TGTGCCAGCAGCGTAGATTTCGCGAACACCGGGGAGCTGTTTTTT. This gives the protein CASSVDFANTGELFF.

The gene calls are TRBV10-3 and TRBJ1-1, with a possible D match to TRBD1 (6 bases). Germline CDR1 reads ENHRY; CDR2 reads SYGVKD. Trimming stripped 0 bases from V and 8 bases from J, with 13 bases between. The CDR3 is 14 residues long. The CDR3, as DNA: TGTGCCATCAGTGAGTCTCGCGCACAGGGAGAAGCTTTCTTT. Encoded protein: CAISESRAQGEAFF.

This chain uses TRBV5-1 with TRBJ2-7, with D perhaps assigned TRBD1 or TRBD2 (5 bases each). V lost 0 bases and J 5 bases, leaving 15 bases between the germline ends. From germline, CDR1 is SGHRS and CDR2 YFSETQ. This CDR3 has 15 residues. The CDR3 spells CASSLEGPGQNEQYF. The CDR3 region has the DNA TGCGCCAGCAGCTTGGAGGGGCCGGGGCAGAACGAGCAGTACTTC. The full variable domain, in which reference TRBV5-1 and TRBJ2-7 provide the parts outside the CDR3, is KAGVTQTPRYLIKTRGQQVTLSCSPISGHRSVSWYQQTPGQGLQFLFEYFSETQRNKGNFPGRFSGRQFSNSRSEMNVSTLELGDSALYLCASSLEGPGQNEQYFGPGTRLTVT.

The gene calls are TRBV6-5 and TRBJ1-2; TRBD1 might be the D (5 bases). Trimming stripped 0 bases from V and 9 bases from J, with 17 bases between. The CDR3 totals 15 residues. Per the germline V gene, CDR1 is MNHEY and CDR2 is SVGAGI. The CDR3 loop is CASSYSKSGVGRYTF. CDR3 bases: TGTGCCAGCAGTTACTCGAAGTCGGGGGTCGGTCGCTACACCTTC.

The chain couples TRBV4-2 to TRBJ2-1, with 7 bases lining up with TRBD1. J lost 7 bases, V lost 8 bases, and 11 bases had no gene match. The germline V gene encodes CDR1 LGHNA and CDR2 YNFKEQ. This CDR3 comprises 14 residues. The CDR3 sequence is CASERQGSWNEQFF. CDR3 in DNA: TGTGCCAGCGAAAGACAGGGAAGTTGGAATGAGCAGTTCTTC.

V and J are TRBV7-2 and TRBJ2-3, with 12 bases identical to TRBD2. The CDR3 is made up of 17 amino acids. V was clipped by 5 bases and J by 3 bases; unmatched bases: 9. The germline CDR1 and CDR2 sequences are SGHTA and FQGNSA. CDR3 amino acids: CASSQHASGRGTDTQYF. The CDR3, as DNA: TGTGCCAGCAGCCAGCACGCTAGCGGGAGGGGTACAGATACGCAGTATTTT.

J is TRBJ1-2 and V is TRBV6-1; a possible D gene is TRBD1 (5 bases). The CDR3 spans 14 residues. The germline gives CDR1 MNHNS, CDR2 SASEGT. The V end was cut by 4 bases, the J end by 1 base, with 10 bases between. DNA for the CDR3: TGTGCCAGCAGTGTCGGGGGGGGTAACTATGGCTACACCTTC. It yields the protein CASSVGGGNYGYTF.

The chain carries TRBV6-1 and TRBJ2-1; 7 nucleotides align to TRBD1. After removal of 6 bases from V and 0 bases from J, the junction contained 5 bases not matched to a gene. The CDR3 length is 15 residues. Germline CDR1 MNHNS, CDR2 SASEGT. The DNA of the CDR3 is TGTGCCAGCAGGCGACAGGGAGACTCCTACAATGAGCAGTTCTTC. Translated: CASRRQGDSYNEQFF.

This CDR3 reads CASSSGLAGEWNEQFF. The CDR3 DNA is TGTGCCAGCAGCTCCGGACTAGCGGGAGAATGGAATGAGCAGTTCTTC. The chain recombines TRBV7-9 with TRBJ2-1; 13 nucleotides match TRBD2. Germline lookup yields CDR1 SEHNR and CDR2 FQNEAQ (reference sequence). This CDR3 comprises 16 residues. After removal of 4 bases from V and 7 bases from J, the junction contained 7 bases not matched to a gene. The whole variable domain, remainder taken from reference TRBV7-9 and TRBJ2-1, is DTGVSQNPRHKITKRGQNVTFRCDPISEHNRLYWYRQTLGQGPEFLTYFQNEAQLEKSRLLSDRFSAERPKGSFSTLEIQRTEQGDSAMYLCASSSGLAGEWNEQFFGPGTRLTVL.

The chain uses TRBV5-1 and TRBJ2-1; 12 bases match TRBD1. The germline V gene encodes CDR1 SGHRS and CDR2 YFSETQ. This CDR3 region has 18 residues. The V gene end was trimmed by 3 bases and the J gene end by 7 bases; junction bases not matched to a gene: 14. The CDR3 reads CASSSKLAGQGAENEQFF. The DNA for the CDR3 is TGCGCCAGCAGCTCAAAACTCGCGGGACAGGGGGCTGAAAATGAGCAGTTCTTC.

The gene calls are TRBV6-1 and TRBJ1-1; a weak D match, TRBD1 (5 bases). CDR1 and CDR2 from the germline V gene are MNHNS and SASEGT. The V and J ends lost 3 bases and 1 base respectively, with 12 bases between them. The CDR3 has 15 amino acids. This CDR3 reads CASSEGRQANTEAFF. CDR3 coding DNA: TGTGCCAGCAGTGAGGGACGTCAAGCGAACACTGAAGCTTTCTTT.

V usage is TRBV27 and J usage is TRBJ2-3, with D unresolved. Between the trimmed V and J ends, which lost 2 bases and 5 bases, there was a span of 20 bases. This CDR3 spans 17 amino acids. Germline V gene data show CDR1 as MNHEY and CDR2 as SMNVEV (reference sequence). CDR3 residues: CASSLVISARSLDTQYF. CDR3 bases: TGTGCCAGCAGTTTAGTAATCTCGGCAAGGAGTCTAGATACGCAGTATTTT.

This clone occurred once. V gene TRBV5-1 combines with J gene TRBJ2-1; D not certain. This CDR3 spans 18 amino acids. From germline, CDR1 is SGHRS and CDR2 YFSETQ. V shed 4 bases and J shed 0 bases, with 20 bases lying between them. The CDR3, as DNA: TGCGCCAGCAGCCCCTTTTCCCGTACCCCCTACTCCTACAATGAGCAGTTCTTC. Amino acid sequence: CASSPFSRTPYSYNEQFF.

This chain joins TRBV7-8 and TRBJ2-3, with D unclear. The V gene's germline CDR1 is SGHVS and CDR2 FQNEAQ. V lost 2 bases, J lost 5 bases, and 20 bases lay in between. The CDR3 length is 17 residues. This CDR3 is CASSLTTRTVREDTQYF. CDR3 sequence (DNA): TGTGCCAGCAGCTTAACTACCCGGACGGTGCGTGAAGATACGCAGTATTTT.

The V and J genes are TRBV9 and TRBJ2-5, with D possibly being TRBD2 (6 bases). Germline CDR1 reads SGDLS; CDR2 reads YYNGEE. V was cut by 4 bases and J by 1 base, with 14 bases left in between. CDR3 length: 15 amino acids. CDR3 sequence: CASSLGGIGQETQYF. CDR3 sequence (DNA): TGTGCCAGCAGCCTGGGCGGGATTGGCCAAGAGACCCAGTACTTC.

The chain employs TRBV19 and TRBJ1-5, with 8 bases lining up with TRBD1. V trimming: 3 bases; J trimming: 3 bases; junction bases outside the gene matches: 7. Germline CDR1 is LNHDA and CDR2 is SQIVND (reference sequence). The CDR3 loop spans 16 amino acids. In nucleotides, the CDR3 is TGTGCCAGTAGTATCCAACGGACAGGGTCCAATCAGCCCCAGCATTTT. The encoded protein is CASSIQRTGSNQPQHF.

The V call is TRBV28, the J call TRBJ1-5; 7 bases map to TRBD1. Germline trimming cut 6 bases from V and 3 bases from J; bases unmatched to any gene: 8. The CDR3 is 15 residues long. Germline CDR1 is MDHEN and CDR2 is SYDVKM. This CDR3 is CASSPPGTVNQPQHF. The DNA for the CDR3 is TGTGCCAGCAGCCCACCCGGGACAGTCAATCAGCCCCAGCATTTT.